The text below deals with one T cell receptor beta chain. The sample comes from a study of blood T cell repertoires in COVID-19. For the study at large: The origin of the acute and convalescent COVID-19 samples was the United States, Italy and Spain. Sample material is recorded as cDNA or gDNA derived from T cells, B-cell-depleted T cells, or PBMCs.

CDR3 length equals 20 residues. V dropped 5 bases and J dropped 4; count of bases not matched to a gene: 20. Germline-derived CDR1 and CDR2 are SEHNR and FQNEAQ (reference sequence). Per the authors' pipeline: Reference gene primers were amplified, and this amplification served to estimate nucleated cell counts. Generated by immunoSEQ multiplex PCR, the TCRdb table keeps only in-frame clones and is missing some. The V and J calls and clone size were taken over from that table, and D and trimming were inferred from the DNA. This sample carries tens of thousands of clones, around 86% of them seen once, and the ten largest clones take more than 14%.

J is TRBJ2-1 and V is TRBV7-9, with TRBD2 matching over 10 bases. The sequence was obtained from a human donor in a cohort sampled during active COVID-19. Sequencing was performed on peripheral blood. The chain's CDR3 is CASSTPPSSGRARLYNEQFF. For the CDR3, the DNA is TGTGCCAGCAGCACCCCCCCTTCGAGCGGGAGGGCCCGTTTATACAATGAGCAGTTCTTC.